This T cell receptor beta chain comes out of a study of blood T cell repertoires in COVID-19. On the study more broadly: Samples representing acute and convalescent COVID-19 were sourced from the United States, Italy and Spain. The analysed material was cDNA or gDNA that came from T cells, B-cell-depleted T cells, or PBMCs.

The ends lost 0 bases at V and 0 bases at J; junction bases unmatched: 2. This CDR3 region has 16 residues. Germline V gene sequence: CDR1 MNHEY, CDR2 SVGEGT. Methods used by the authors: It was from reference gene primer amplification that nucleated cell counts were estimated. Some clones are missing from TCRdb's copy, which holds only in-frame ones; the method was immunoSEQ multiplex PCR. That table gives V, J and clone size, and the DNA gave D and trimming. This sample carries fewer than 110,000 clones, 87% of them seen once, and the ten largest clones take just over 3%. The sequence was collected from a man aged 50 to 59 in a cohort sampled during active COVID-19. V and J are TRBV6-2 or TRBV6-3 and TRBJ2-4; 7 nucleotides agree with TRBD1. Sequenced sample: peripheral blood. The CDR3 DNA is TGTGCCAGCAGTTACTCGACAGGGACAGCCAAAAACATTCAGTACTTC. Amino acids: CASSYSTGTAKNIQYF.